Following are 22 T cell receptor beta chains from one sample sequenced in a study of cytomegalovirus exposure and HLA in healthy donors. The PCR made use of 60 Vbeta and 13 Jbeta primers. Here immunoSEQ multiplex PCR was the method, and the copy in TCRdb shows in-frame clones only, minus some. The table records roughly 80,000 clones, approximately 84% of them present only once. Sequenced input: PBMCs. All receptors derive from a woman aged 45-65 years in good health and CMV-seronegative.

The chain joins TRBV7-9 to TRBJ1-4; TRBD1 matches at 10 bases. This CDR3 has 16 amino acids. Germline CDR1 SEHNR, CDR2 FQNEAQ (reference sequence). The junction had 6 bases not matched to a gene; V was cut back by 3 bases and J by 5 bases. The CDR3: CASSFGAGQGNEKLFF. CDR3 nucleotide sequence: TGTGCCAGCAGCTTTGGGGCGGGACAGGGGAATGAAAAACTGTTTTTT.

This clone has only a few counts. The CDR3 loop is CASGSGTVYNEQFF. CDR3 bases: TGTGCTAGTGGGTCCGGGACAGTTTACAATGAGCAGTTCTTC. V usage is TRBV12-5 and J usage is TRBJ2-1; 7 bases fit TRBD1. V gave up 6 bases and J gave up 4 bases; unmatched junction bases: 6. Per germline, CDR1 LGHNT and CDR2 FRNRAP. The length of the CDR3 is 14 residues. The complete variable domain, with remaining parts taken from reference TRBV12-5 and TRBJ2-1, reads DARVTQTPRHKVTEMGQEVTMRCQPILGHNTVFWYRQTMMQGLELLAYFRNRAPLDDSGMPKDRFSAEMPDATLATLKIQPSEPRDSAVYFCASGSGTVYNEQFFGPGTRLTVL.

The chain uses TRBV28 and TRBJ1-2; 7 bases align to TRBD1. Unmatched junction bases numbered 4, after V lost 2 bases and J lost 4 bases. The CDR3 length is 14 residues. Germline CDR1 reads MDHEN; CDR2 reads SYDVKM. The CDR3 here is CASSLGAGGYGYTF. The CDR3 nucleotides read TGTGCCAGCAGTTTAGGAGCAGGGGGCTATGGCTACACCTTC.

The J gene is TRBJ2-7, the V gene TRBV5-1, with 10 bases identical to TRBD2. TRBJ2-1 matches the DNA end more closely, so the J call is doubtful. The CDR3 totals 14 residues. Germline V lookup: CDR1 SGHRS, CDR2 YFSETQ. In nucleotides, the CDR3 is TGCGCCAGCAGCAGCGGGGGGGCCTACAATGAGCAGTTCTTC. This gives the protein CASSSGGAYNEQFF.

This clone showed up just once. Here the CDR3 reads CATCDRRLNGELFF. Written as DNA, the CDR3 is TGTGCCACCTGTGACAGGAGGCTTAACGGGGAGCTGTTTTTT. The chain employs TRBV15 and TRBJ2-2, with D possibly matching TRBD1 (6 bases). Trimming removed 8 bases at V and 7 bases at J, with 17 bases between. CDR1 and CDR2 from the germline V gene are LNHNV and YYDKDF (reference sequence). This CDR3 comprises 14 residues.

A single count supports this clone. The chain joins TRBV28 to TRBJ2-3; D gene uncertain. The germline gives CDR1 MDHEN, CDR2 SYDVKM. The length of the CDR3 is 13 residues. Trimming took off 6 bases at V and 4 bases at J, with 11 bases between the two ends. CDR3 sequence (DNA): TGTGCCAGCAGCCTTGACACATCAGATACGCAGTATTTT. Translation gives CASSLDTSDTQYF.

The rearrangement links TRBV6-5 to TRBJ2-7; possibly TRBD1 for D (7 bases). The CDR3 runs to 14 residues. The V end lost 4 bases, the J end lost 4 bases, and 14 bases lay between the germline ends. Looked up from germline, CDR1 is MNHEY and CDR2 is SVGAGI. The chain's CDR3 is CASSSQQGRYEQYF. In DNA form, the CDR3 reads TGTGCCAGCAGTTCCCAACAGGGGAGGTACGAGCAGTACTTC.

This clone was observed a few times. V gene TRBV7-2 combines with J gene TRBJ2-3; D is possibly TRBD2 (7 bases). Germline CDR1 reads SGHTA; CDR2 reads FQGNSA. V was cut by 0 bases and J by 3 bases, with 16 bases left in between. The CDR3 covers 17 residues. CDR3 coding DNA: TGTGCCAGCAGCTTAGCCGGAGGGGGGGGGCGGACAGATACGCAGTATTTT. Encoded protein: CASSLAGGGGRTDTQYF.

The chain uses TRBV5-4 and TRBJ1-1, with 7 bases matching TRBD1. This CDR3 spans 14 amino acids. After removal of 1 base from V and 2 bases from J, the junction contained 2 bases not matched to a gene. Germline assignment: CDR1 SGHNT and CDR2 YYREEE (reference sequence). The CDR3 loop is CASSLQGVNTEAFF. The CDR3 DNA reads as TGTGCCAGCAGCTTGCAGGGGGTTAACACTGAAGCTTTCTTT.

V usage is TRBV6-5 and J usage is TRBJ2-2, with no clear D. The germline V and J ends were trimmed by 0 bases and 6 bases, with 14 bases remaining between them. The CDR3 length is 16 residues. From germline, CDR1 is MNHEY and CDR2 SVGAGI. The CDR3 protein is CASSYSIGARAGELFF. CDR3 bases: TGTGCCAGCAGTTACTCGATAGGAGCCCGTGCCGGGGAGCTGTTTTTT.

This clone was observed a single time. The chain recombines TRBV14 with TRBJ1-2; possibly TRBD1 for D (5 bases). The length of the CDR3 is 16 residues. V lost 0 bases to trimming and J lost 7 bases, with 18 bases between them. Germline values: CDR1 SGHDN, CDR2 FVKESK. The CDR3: CASSQDLIRASSGYTF. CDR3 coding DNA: TGTGCCAGCAGCCAAGATCTTATCAGGGCTTCCTCTGGCTACACCTTC.

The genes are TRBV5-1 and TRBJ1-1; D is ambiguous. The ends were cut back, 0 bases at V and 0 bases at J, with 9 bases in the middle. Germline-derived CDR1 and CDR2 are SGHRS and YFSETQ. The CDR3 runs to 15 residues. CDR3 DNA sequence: TGCGCCAGCAGCTTGGCCCCCAGAATGAACACTGAAGCTTTCTTT. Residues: CASSLAPRMNTEAFF. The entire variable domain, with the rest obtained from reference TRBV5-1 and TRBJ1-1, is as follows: KAGVTQTPRYLIKTRGQQVTLSCSPISGHRSVSWYQQTPGQGLQFLFEYFSETQRNKGNFPGRFSGRQFSNSRSEMNVSTLELGDSALYLCASSLAPRMNTEAFFGQGTRLTVV.

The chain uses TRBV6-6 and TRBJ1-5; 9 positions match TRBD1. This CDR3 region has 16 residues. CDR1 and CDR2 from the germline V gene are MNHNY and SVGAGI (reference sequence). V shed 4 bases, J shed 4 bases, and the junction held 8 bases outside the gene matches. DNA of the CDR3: TGTGCCAGCAGTTCCACGGGACAGGGAAAAAATCAGCCCCAGCATTTT. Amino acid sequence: CASSSTGQGKNQPQHF.

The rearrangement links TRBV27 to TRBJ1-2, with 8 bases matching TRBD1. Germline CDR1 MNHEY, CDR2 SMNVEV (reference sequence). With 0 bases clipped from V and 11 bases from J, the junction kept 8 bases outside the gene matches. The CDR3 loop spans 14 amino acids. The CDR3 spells CASSLSPGTGRYTF. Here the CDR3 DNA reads TGTGCCAGCAGTTTATCCCCCGGGACAGGCCGATACACCTTC.

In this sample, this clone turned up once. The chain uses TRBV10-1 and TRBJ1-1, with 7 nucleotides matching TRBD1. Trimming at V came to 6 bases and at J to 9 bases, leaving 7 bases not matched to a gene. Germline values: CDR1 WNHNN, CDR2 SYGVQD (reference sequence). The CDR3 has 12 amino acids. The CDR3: CASSQSTGKAFF. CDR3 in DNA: TGCGCCAGCAGCCAGTCGACAGGGAAAGCTTTCTTT.

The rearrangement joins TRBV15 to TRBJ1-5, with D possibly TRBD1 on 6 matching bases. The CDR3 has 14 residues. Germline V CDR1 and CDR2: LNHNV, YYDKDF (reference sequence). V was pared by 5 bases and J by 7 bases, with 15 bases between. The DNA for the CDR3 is TGTGCCACCAGCCCGTTACAGGGCACCCAGCCCCAGCATTTT. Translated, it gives CATSPLQGTQPQHF.

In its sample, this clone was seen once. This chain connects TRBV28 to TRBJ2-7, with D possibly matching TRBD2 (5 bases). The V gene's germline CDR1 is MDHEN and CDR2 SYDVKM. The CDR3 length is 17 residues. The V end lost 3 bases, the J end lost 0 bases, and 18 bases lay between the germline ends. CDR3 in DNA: TGTGCCAGCAGTTTGGCCCTCCGGATGGGGAGCTCCTACGAGCAGTACTTC. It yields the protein CASSLALRMGSSYEQYF.

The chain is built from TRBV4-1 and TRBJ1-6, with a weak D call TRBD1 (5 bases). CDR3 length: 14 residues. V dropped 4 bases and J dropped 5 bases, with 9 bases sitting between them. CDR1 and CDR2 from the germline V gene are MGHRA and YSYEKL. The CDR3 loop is CASSRGRDNSPLHF. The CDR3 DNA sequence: TGCGCCAGCAGCCGGGGCAGGGATAATTCACCCCTCCACTTT.

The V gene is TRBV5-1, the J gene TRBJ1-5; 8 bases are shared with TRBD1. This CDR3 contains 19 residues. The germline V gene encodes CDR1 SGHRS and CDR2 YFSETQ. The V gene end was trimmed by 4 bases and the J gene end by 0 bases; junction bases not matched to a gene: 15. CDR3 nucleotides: TGCGCCAGCAGCATCCGACCCCGGGACAGGCGCTATAGCAATCAGCCCCAGCATTTT. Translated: CASSIRPRDRRYSNQPQHF.

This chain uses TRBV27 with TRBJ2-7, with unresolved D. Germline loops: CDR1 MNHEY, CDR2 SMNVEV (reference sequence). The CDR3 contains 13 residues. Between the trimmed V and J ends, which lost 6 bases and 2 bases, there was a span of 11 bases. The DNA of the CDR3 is TGTGCCAGCAGCCTGACGGGTACCTACGAGCAGTACTTC. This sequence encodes CASSLTGTYEQYF.

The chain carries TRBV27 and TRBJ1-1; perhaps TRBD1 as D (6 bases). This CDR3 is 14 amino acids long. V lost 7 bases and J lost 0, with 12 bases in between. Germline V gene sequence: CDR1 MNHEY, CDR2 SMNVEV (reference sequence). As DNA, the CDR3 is TGTGCCAGCACCCTGACAGGTCTGAACACTGAAGCTTTCTTT. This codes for CASTLTGLNTEAFF.

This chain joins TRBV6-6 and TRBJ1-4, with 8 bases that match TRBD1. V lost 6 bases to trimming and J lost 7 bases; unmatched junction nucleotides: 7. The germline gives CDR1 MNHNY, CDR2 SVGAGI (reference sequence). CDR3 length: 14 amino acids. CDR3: CASSTGTGREKLFF. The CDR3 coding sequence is TGTGCCAGCAGCACCGGGACAGGACGTGAAAAACTGTTTTTT.